This T cell receptor beta chain derives from a study of blood T cell repertoires in COVID-19. Original handling: Reference gene primer amplification gave estimated nucleated cell counts. Repertoires were generated with immunoSEQ multiplex PCR, while TCRdb's copy carries only in-frame clones and drops some. The V and J calls and clone size are taken from that table; D and trimming were inferred from the DNA. This repertoire shows hundreds of thousands of clones, about 87% found once; its top ten account for 8.5% to 10%. Trimming cost V 4 bases and J 11 bases, with 30 bases left between them. The CDR3 runs to 17 residues. In germline, CDR1 is SGHRS, CDR2 YFSETQ.

The clonotype was recovered from a woman between 18 and 29 years old who had recovered from COVID-19. The chain recombines TRBV5-1 with TRBJ1-1, with D tentatively TRBD1 (6 bases). Sequencing input: PBMCs or T cells enriched from blood (not recorded which). The DNA of the CDR3 is TGCGCCAGCAGCCCGCGCCCGAGGGGCAGGGGTGCCTTGGAGGCTTTCTTT. Its protein product is CASSPRPRGRGALEAFF.